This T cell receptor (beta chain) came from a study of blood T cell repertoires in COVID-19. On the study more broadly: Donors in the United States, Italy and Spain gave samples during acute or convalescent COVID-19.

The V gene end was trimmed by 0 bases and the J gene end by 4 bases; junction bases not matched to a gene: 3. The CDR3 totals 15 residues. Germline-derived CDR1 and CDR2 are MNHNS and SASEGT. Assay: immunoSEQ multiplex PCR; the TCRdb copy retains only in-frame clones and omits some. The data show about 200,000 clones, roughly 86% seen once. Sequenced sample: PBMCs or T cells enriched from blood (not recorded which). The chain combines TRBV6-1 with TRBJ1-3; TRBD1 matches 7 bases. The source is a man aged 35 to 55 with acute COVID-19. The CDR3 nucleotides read TGTGCCAGCAGTGAAGCGAGGGGGCTGGGAAACACCATATATTTT. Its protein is CASSEARGLGNTIYF.